These 28 T cell receptor beta chains were all obtained from the same sample, sequenced in a study of vaccination effects on CD4 cells after COVID-19. With the ViraFEST assay, the study expanded antigen-specific CD4+ T cells using viral peptide pools, then sequenced them. Culturing for around ten days preceded CD4+ T cell isolation. No antigen has been assigned to these receptors. Some clones are missing from TCRdb's copy, which holds only in-frame ones; the method was immunoSEQ multiplex PCR. The table shows about 60,000 clones, with roughly four fifths occurring only once. The starting material was CD4+ T cells from PBMCs cultured with HCoV-229E spike peptides, obtained before COVID-19 vaccination. Receptors originate from a human donor who received a COVID-19 vaccine.

The rearrangement uses TRBV24-1 and TRBJ2-2, with D perhaps given as TRBD1 or TRBD2 (5 bases each). Trimming stripped 4 bases from V and 4 bases from J, with 12 bases between. This CDR3 contains 15 residues. Germline CDR1 and CDR2: KGHDR and SFDVKD. The CDR3 protein is CATSESGRTTGELFF. CDR3 sequence (DNA): TGTGCCACCAGTGAATCGGGACGGACCACCGGGGAGCTGTTTTTT.

In the case of this clone: Other nucleotide sequences in the sample specify the same CDR3. The chain employs TRBV10-3 and TRBJ1-1; the D is unclear. Germline V gene data show CDR1 as ENHRY and CDR2 as SYGVKD. V was shortened by 3 bases and J by 1 base, with 9 bases between the two germline ends. This CDR3 contains 14 residues. CDR3 loop: CAISERATNTEAFF. CDR3 DNA: TGTGCCATCAGTGAAAGGGCGACGAACACTGAAGCTTTCTTT.

The chain uses TRBV28 and TRBJ1-5, with 7 bases matching TRBD1. The V gene end was trimmed by 4 bases and the J gene end by 0 bases; junction bases not matched to a gene: 3. Germline V gene data show CDR1 as MDHEN and CDR2 as SYDVKM. The CDR3 has 15 residues. The chain's CDR3 is CASSSTGTSNQPQHF. In DNA form, the CDR3 reads TGTGCCAGCAGTTCGACAGGGACTAGCAATCAGCCCCAGCATTTT.

The chain has TRBV6-5 and TRBJ2-7; TRBD1 might be the D (6 bases). The CDR3 is made up of 15 amino acids. V lost 6 bases and J lost 0, with 15 bases in between. Germline V gene sequence: CDR1 MNHEY, CDR2 SVGAGI. CDR3 DNA sequence: TGTGCCAGCAGGAGGGCCCAGGGGTCCTCCTACGAGCAGTACGTC. Residues: CASRRAQGSSYEQYV.

The V gene is TRBV5-1, the J gene TRBJ1-1, with 7 positions matching TRBD1. The V segment lost 4 bases and the J segment 0 bases; nucleotides outside the gene matches: 6. CDR3 length equals 15 residues. Germline CDR1 SGHRS, CDR2 YFSETQ. The CDR3 reads CASSRGTVMNTEAFF. The CDR3, as DNA: TGCGCCAGCAGCCGCGGGACAGTTATGAACACTGAAGCTTTCTTT.

V gene TRBV7-3 combines with J gene TRBJ1-4; 11 bases fit TRBD1. Germline values: CDR1 SGHTA, CDR2 FQGTGA. V dropped 5 bases and J dropped 4; count of bases not matched to a gene: 3. The CDR3 runs 15 residues. CDR3 region: CASSRTGGLNEKLFF. The DNA for the CDR3 is TGTGCCAGCAGCCGGACAGGGGGCCTTAATGAAAAACTGTTTTTT.

The chain uses TRBV6-6 and TRBJ2-7, with 7 bases identical to TRBD1. Germline V gene data show CDR1 as MNHNY and CDR2 as SVGAGI (reference sequence). The CDR3 is 14 residues long. The V gene end was trimmed by 4 bases and the J gene end by 9 bases; junction bases not matched to a gene: 12. The CDR3 loop reads CASSSPDRPGGQYV. Here the CDR3 DNA reads TGTGCCAGCAGTTCCCCGGACAGGCCAGGGGGGCAGTACGTC.

The CDR3 reads CATSDPGTSTDTQYF. Here the CDR3 DNA reads TGTGCCACCAGTGATCCGGGGACGAGCACAGATACGCAGTATTTT. The chain joins TRBV24-1 to TRBJ2-3; D may be TRBD1 or TRBD2 (5 bases each). The germline V gene encodes CDR1 KGHDR and CDR2 SFDVKD. This CDR3 contains 15 residues. Trimming removed 3 bases at V and 0 bases at J, with 9 bases between.

This chain uses TRBV18 with TRBJ2-3; either TRBD1 or TRBD2 may supply D (5 bases each). The germline V and J ends were trimmed by 3 bases and 1 base, with 14 bases remaining between them. The CDR3 runs 16 residues. Germline CDR1 KGHSH, CDR2 LQKENI. The CDR3 spells CASSPRDRLRTDTQYF. CDR3 bases: TGTGCCAGCTCACCCCGGGACCGCCTGCGCACAGATACGCAGTATTTT.

The sample holds one count of this clone. CDR3 loop: CASIRRGNEQFF. The CDR3 DNA follows: TGTGCCAGTATTCGTCGGGGCAATGAGCAGTTCTTC. The chain uses TRBV12-3 or TRBV12-4 and TRBJ2-1; D is perhaps TRBD2 (5 bases). This CDR3 contains 12 residues. Trimming stripped 9 bases from V and 6 bases from J, with 12 bases between.

This clone came up once. This chain joins TRBV4-3 and TRBJ1-4; D gene uncertain. This CDR3 has 17 amino acids. The germline CDR1 and CDR2 sequences are LGHNA and YSLEER. Trimming removed 0 bases at V and 2 bases at J, with 13 bases between. CDR3: CASSQDSIPGTNEKLFF. CDR3 DNA sequence: TGCGCCAGCAGCCAAGATAGCATTCCGGGCACTAATGAAAAACTGTTTTTT.

This clone is a singleton in its sample. The V gene is TRBV5-3, the J gene TRBJ1-1; D possibly corresponds to TRBD1 (5 bases). TRBV5-3 belongs to the ORF category, with a function that is uncertain. This CDR3 is 14 amino acids long. Trimming shortened V by 1 base and J by 4 bases, and 11 bases separated the two germline ends. The CDR3 loop reads CARSLTGVGTEAFF. The CDR3 region has the DNA TGTGCCAGAAGCTTGACGGGGGTAGGCACTGAAGCTTTCTTT.

This rearrangement joins TRBV6-6 to TRBJ1-3; D ambiguous. V lost 7 bases, J lost 3 bases, and 16 bases lay in between. Germline V lookup: CDR1 MNHNY, CDR2 SVGAGI (reference sequence). This CDR3 spans 15 amino acids. CDR3 in amino acids: CASTDVVVNGNTIYF. Written as DNA, the CDR3 is TGTGCCAGCACCGATGTGGTCGTAAATGGAAACACCATATATTTT.

The chain combines TRBV5-1 with TRBJ2-2; D possibly corresponds to TRBD1 (7 bases). CDR3 length: 16 amino acids. The V end lost 4 bases, the J end lost 3 bases, and 16 bases lay between the germline ends. CDR1 and CDR2 (germline): SGHRS, YFSETQ. CDR3: CASSPIGGGDTGELFF. CDR3 DNA sequence: TGCGCCAGCAGCCCCATAGGAGGGGGCGACACCGGGGAGCTGTTTTTT.

V is TRBV6-4 and J is TRBJ2-6; D is perhaps TRBD1 (5 bases). The CDR3 is 17 residues long. CDR1 is MRHNA and CDR2 is SNTAGT in the germline V gene. With 4 bases removed from V and 3 bases from J, the gap between germline ends came to 16 bases. The CDR3 loop is CASSAQGVRSGANVLTF. The CDR3 nucleotides read TGTGCCAGCAGTGCTCAGGGTGTTAGGAGTGGGGCCAACGTCCTGACTTTC.

The CDR3 DNA reads TGTGCCACCAGTGATTGGACGACAGGGACTGGGGCCAACGTCCTGACTTTC. Its translation is CATSDWTTGTGANVLTF. V is TRBV24-1 and J is TRBJ2-6; 7 nucleotides match TRBD1. V trimming: 2 bases; J trimming: 2 bases; junction bases outside the gene matches: 5. CDR1 is KGHDR, CDR2 SFDVKD, per germline. The CDR3 is 17 residues long.

The V and J genes are TRBV5-1 and TRBJ2-7; TRBD1 might be the D (6 bases). This CDR3 contains 13 residues. The germline CDR1 and CDR2 sequences are SGHRS and YFSETQ. Trimming took off 0 bases at V and 3 bases at J, with 7 bases between the two ends. The CDR3 region has the DNA TGCGCCAGCAGCTTGGTAGGGGGCTACGAGCAGTACGTC. Encoded protein: CASSLVGGYEQYV.

The chain uses TRBV6-5 and TRBJ1-6, with 8 bases lining up with TRBD1. J gave up 7 bases and V 1 base, and 6 bases lay outside the gene matches. CDR1 is MNHEY and CDR2 is SVGAGI in the germline V gene. The CDR3 covers 16 residues. DNA for the CDR3: TGTGCCAGCAGTTACTTTCCAGGGGGCTCGAATTCACCCCTCCACTTT. Translation gives CASSYFPGGSNSPLHF.

The V call is TRBV5-1, the J call TRBJ1-2; 9 nucleotides align to TRBD1. The V segment lost 6 bases and the J segment 2 bases; nucleotides outside the gene matches: 8. The CDR3 is 15 residues long. Germline V gene sequence: CDR1 SGHRS, CDR2 YFSETQ. CDR3 region: CASTPGTGMNYGYTF. Here the CDR3 DNA reads TGCGCCAGCACCCCGGGGACAGGGATGAACTATGGCTACACCTTC.

The V call is TRBV7-8, the J call TRBJ1-4; D remains ambiguous. CDR3 length equals 14 residues. With 7 bases removed from V and 0 bases from J, the gap between germline ends came to 9 bases. CDR1 and CDR2 from the germline V gene are SGHVS and FQNEAQ. The CDR3 reads CASIESATNEKLFF. CDR3 in DNA: TGTGCCAGCATCGAATCAGCAACTAATGAAAAACTGTTTTTT. The whole variable domain, remainder taken from reference TRBV7-8 and TRBJ1-4, is GAGVSQSPRYKVAKRGQDVALRCDPISGHVSLFWYQQALGQGPEFLTYFQNEAQLDKSGLPSDRFFAERPEGSVSTLKIQRTQQEDSAVYLCASIESATNEKLFFGSGTQLSVL.

The V and J genes are TRBV7-3 and TRBJ2-2; D possibly corresponds to TRBD2 (6 bases). V was clipped by 1 base and J by 4 bases, with 10 bases between them. This CDR3 spans 15 amino acids. CDR1 and CDR2 (germline): SGHTA, FQGTGA. CDR3 DNA sequence: TGTGCCAGCAGCTTAATCGGCGGGACCACCGGGGAGCTGTTTTTT. This encodes CASSLIGGTTGELFF.

The chain carries TRBV29-1 and TRBJ1-1; D uncertain. The germline CDR1 and CDR2 sequences are SQVTM and ANQGSEA. V lost 4 bases and J 3 bases, leaving 12 bases between the germline ends. This CDR3 has 13 amino acids. CDR3 DNA: TGCAGCGTTGGTTGGTTAAAGGACACTGAAGCTTTCTTT. This encodes CSVGWLKDTEAFF.

This clone was detected only once. The rearrangement uses TRBV18 and TRBJ1-4; D call uncertain. Per the germline V gene, CDR1 is KGHSH and CDR2 is LQKENI. The CDR3 runs to 15 residues. With 3 bases removed from V and 1 base from J, the gap between germline ends came to 9 bases. As DNA, the CDR3 is TGTGCCAGCTCACCCTACAGAGAAACTAATGAAAAACTGTTTTTT. It specifies CASSPYRETNEKLFF.

V gene TRBV5-6 combines with J gene TRBJ2-6; D may be TRBD1 (6 bases). The ends were cut back, 4 bases at V and 3 bases at J, with 20 bases in the middle. Germline V gene data show CDR1 as SGHDT and CDR2 as YYEEEE. This CDR3 region has 18 residues. The chain's CDR3 is CASSTDSSFPFGANVLTF. CDR3 bases: TGTGCCAGCAGCACGGACAGCTCTTTCCCCTTTGGGGCCAACGTCCTGACTTTC.

This clone has a single count. The chain carries TRBV2 and TRBJ1-1, with 7 nucleotides matching TRBD1. The CDR3 extends over 16 amino acids. Trimming removed 4 bases from V and 5 bases from J; junction bases left unmatched: 13. CDR1 SNHLY and CDR2 FYNNEI come from the germline V gene. The DNA for the CDR3 is TGTGCCAGCAGTGGGGTCTCGGAGGGGGCTAGGACTGAAGCTTTCTTT. Encoded protein: CASSGVSEGARTEAFF.

The V and J genes are TRBV5-1 and TRBJ1-6; 7 bases are a match to TRBD1. V shed 4 bases and J 8 bases; nucleotides not matched to a gene: 6. The CDR3 covers 14 residues. CDR1 and CDR2 (germline): SGHRS, YFSETQ. The CDR3 DNA reads as TGCGCCAGCAGCCCAGGGACAGAGTATTCACCCCTCCACTTT. Translating it yields CASSPGTEYSPLHF. Variable domain in full (rest from reference TRBV5-1 and TRBJ1-6): KAGVTQTPRYLIKTRGQQVTLSCSPISGHRSVSWYQQTPGQGLQFLFEYFSETQRNKGNFPGRFSGRQFSNSRSEMNVSTLELGDSALYLCASSPGTEYSPLHFGNGTRLTVT.

This clone occurred once. CDR3 protein: CASSPQGNTEAFF. In nucleotides, the CDR3 is TGTGCCAGCTCACCACAGGGTAACACTGAAGCTTTCTTT. The rearrangement joins TRBV18 to TRBJ1-1; D is uncertain. Trimming cost V 1 base and J 2 bases, with 5 bases left between them. Germline V gives CDR1 KGHSH, CDR2 LQKENI. CDR3 length: 13 residues.

The V gene is TRBV4-1, the J gene TRBJ2-5; a possible D gene is TRBD2 (6 bases). Germline V gene lookup returns CDR1 MGHRA and CDR2 YSYEKL. CDR3 length: 15 amino acids. V lost 4 bases to trimming and J lost 5 bases, with 17 bases between them. The CDR3 region is CASSPRGSGWETQYF. CDR3 nucleotide sequence: TGCGCCAGCAGCCCCCGGGGGAGCGGCTGGGAGACCCAGTACTTC.